This paragraph reports one T cell receptor (beta chain). Its antigen is currently unknown. Researchers sorted naive CD8 T cells as cells that were CD8+CD4-CCR7+CD45RA+. Generation of bulk TCR libraries relied on previously described methods and listed TCR primers. One entry per CDR3 protein, called by TCRdb with MiXCR from the PCR reads. Of roughly 320,000 distinct CDR3 sequences listed, around 21% were seen once; the top ten hold about 0.81%. This specimen comes from a study of molecular identifiers for immune sequencing clone quantification. General study points: Investigators reportedly could detect spiked Jurkat TCR RNA from one cell among 950,000 or so naive cells.

This CDR3 spans 16 amino acids. Germline trimming cut 7 bases from V and 2 bases from J; bases unmatched to any gene: 11. The germline gives CDR1 MNHEY, CDR2 SVGEGT. This chain joins TRBV6-2 or TRBV6-3 and TRBJ2-7; 10 bases fit TRBD2. The TCR comes from a human donor in good health. Some libraries in this study had Jurkat cell RNA spiked in. The material sequenced was naive CD8+ T cells from blood, with Jurkat cell RNA spiked in. Subset of the sample: FACS-sorted CD8+CD4-CCR7+CD45RA+ naive T cells. The DNA of the CDR3 is TGTGCCAGCAACCGACCGGGACTAGCGACCGCCTACGAGCAGTACTTC. Translating it yields CASNRPGLATAYEQYF.